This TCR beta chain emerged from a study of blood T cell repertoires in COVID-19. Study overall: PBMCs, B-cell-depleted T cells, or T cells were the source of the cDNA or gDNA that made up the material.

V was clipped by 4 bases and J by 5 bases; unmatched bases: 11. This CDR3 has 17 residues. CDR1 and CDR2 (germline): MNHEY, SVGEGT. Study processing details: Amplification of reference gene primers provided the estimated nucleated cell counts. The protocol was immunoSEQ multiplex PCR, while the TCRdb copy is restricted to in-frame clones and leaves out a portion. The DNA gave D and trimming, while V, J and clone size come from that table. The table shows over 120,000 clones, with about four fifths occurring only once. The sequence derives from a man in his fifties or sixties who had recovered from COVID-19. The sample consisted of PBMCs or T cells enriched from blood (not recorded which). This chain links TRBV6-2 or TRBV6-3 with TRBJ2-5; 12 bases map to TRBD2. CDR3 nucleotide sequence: TGTGCCAGCAGTTCCCTGACTAGCGGGGGCCCCTCGGAGACCCAGTACTTC. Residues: CASSSLTSGGPSETQYF.